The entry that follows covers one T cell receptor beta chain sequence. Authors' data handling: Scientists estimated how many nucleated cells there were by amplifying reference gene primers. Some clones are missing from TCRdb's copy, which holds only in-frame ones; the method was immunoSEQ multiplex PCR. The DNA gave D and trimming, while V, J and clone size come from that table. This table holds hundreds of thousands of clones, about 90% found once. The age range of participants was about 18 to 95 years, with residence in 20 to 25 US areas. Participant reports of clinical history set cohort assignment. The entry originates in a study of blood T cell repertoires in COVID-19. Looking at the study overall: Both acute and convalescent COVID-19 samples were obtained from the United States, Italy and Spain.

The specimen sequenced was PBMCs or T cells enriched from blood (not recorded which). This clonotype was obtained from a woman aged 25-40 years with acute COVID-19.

The CDR3, as DNA: TGTGCCAGCAGCCGACAGGGGGATGAGCAGTTCTTC. The encoded protein is CASSRQGDEQFF. The chain employs TRBV5-6 and TRBJ2-1; 9 nucleotides line up with TRBD1. Unmatched junction bases numbered 1, after V lost 4 bases and J lost 8 bases. The length of the CDR3 is 12 residues. Germline assignment: CDR1 SGHDT and CDR2 YYEEEE.